The clone carrying this T cell receptor (beta chain) has a count of ten or more. Its specificity is not known. CDR1 is SGHAT, CDR2 FQNNGV, per germline. Between the trimmed V and J ends, which lost 5 bases and 1 base, there was a span of 14 bases. The CDR3 has 15 residues. These data originate in a study of Graves' ophthalmopathy and Graves' hyperthyroidism. The sequenced template was RNA, covering the TCR beta CDR3 region. RT-PCR in the first round used HTBI primers; a second-round multiplex PCR followed. TCRdb fed the multiplex PCR reads into MiXCR, producing one record per CDR3 protein. Of just over 600,000 distinct CDR3 sequences in the sample, approximately 22% were seen once. A diagnosis was made from clinical symptoms together with serum thyroxine, TRAb, thyroid ultrasound and orbital computed tomography. Sampling around 10 ml of fresh peripheral blood provided the PBMCs. Whole-study results and caveats: Sensitivity of about 90% and specificity of around 76% were achieved when a 13-signature model separated ophthalmopathy from stable hyperthyroidism.

Source material: peripheral blood. The chain uses TRBV11-2 and TRBJ1-1, with a possible D match to TRBD1 (5 bases). The sequence derives from a woman in her late teens or twenties with stable Graves' hyperthyroidism. Some clones in this sample may be carry-over from other donors' samples. CDR3 protein: CASSPLEGWNTEAFF. CDR3 bases: TGTGCCAGCAGCCCCCTGGAGGGGTGGAACACTGAAGCTTTCTTT.